Listed below are T cell receptor beta chains from one sample, sequenced in a study of control samples from healthy donors and cancer patients. Measured with immunoSEQ multiplex PCR; TCRdb has only the in-frame clones, and not every one. The sample includes 55,000 to 70,000 clones, almost 90% of them seen just once. The sample comprised PBMCs. The receptors come from a man aged 55 to 69 with colorectal cancer. Both conserved end residues are part of each CDR3. The order of the fields is J gene, D gene, clone size, V gene, CDR3 DNA, CDR3 protein. D genes are given only for firm matches. Part of the rows lack a size; the others show once, few, many or a class for expanded clones.

>TRBJ2-4|NA|NA|TRBV6-4
TGTGCCAGCAGTGAGAGAGGTGGGAGCATTCAGTACTTC
CASSERGGSIQYF
>TRBJ1-2|TRBD1|medium-sized|TRBV3-1/TRBV3-2
TGTGCCAGCAGCCATTTGGACAGGGCAGGTGGCTACACCTTC
CASSHLDRAGGYTF
>TRBJ1-3|NA|NA|TRBV2
TGTGCCAGCAGCGACGACAGCCTCTCTGGAAACACCATATATTTT
CASSDDSLSGNTIYF
>TRBJ1-1|NA|once|TRBV11-3
TGTGCCAGCACAGCTAGGGATGACACTGAAGCTTTCTTT
CASTARDDTEAFF
>TRBJ2-7|NA|NA|TRBV2
TGTGCCAGCATGCGTGGCGAGCAGTACTTC
CASMRGEQYF
>TRBJ1-5|TRBD1|few|TRBV19
TGTGCCAGTAGTATCCCCCCATACAGGGGGAGCAATCAGCCCCAGCATTTT
CASSIPPYRGSNQPQHF
>TRBJ1-2|NA|NA|TRBV6-4
TGTGCCAGCAGTGACTCAGGGGGGGCAACTTCGTTCACCTTC
CASSDSGGATSFTF
>TRBJ1-4|NA|NA|TRBV19
TGTGCCAGTAGTACTAGACAGACCGGCGAAAAACTGTTTTTT
CASSTRQTGEKLFF
>TRBJ2-2|NA|NA|TRBV14
TGTGCCAGCAGCCAAGTGGGGAGCGGGGAGCTGTTTTTT
CASSQVGSGELFF
>TRBJ2-2|NA|NA|TRBV6-5
TGTGCCAGCACTCTTTACACCGGGGAGCTGTTTTTT
CASTLYTGELFF
>TRBJ2-3|NA|NA|TRBV28
TGTGCCAGCAGTTTAAGGCAGGGAGGAGATACGCAGTATTTT
CASSLRQGGDTQYF
>TRBJ1-5|NA|NA|TRBV28
TGTGCCAGCAGTTTGGGGGGGGGATATCAGCCCCAGCATTTT
CASSLGGGYQPQHF
>TRBJ2-7|TRBD1|NA|TRBV19
TGTGCCAGTAGTAGCAGGACAGGGGGCTCCTACGAGCAGTACTTC
CASSSRTGGSYEQYF
>TRBJ2-5|NA|NA|TRBV3-1/TRBV3-2
TGTGCCAGCAGCCAAGAGGCTAGCCGATCCGAGACCCAGTACTTC
CASSQEASRSETQYF
>TRBJ2-1|TRBD2|NA|TRBV9
TGTGCCAGCAGCTCTACTAGCGGGGGGCTCGGCAATGAGCAGTTCTTC
CASSSTSGGLGNEQFF
>TRBJ1-1|NA|NA|TRBV4-1
TGCGCCAGCAGCCAACTAGTTATTAACACTGAAGCTTTCTTT
CASSQLVINTEAFF
>TRBJ2-3|NA|NA|TRBV28
TGTGCCAGCAGTTTGCCGGACACCTGGAGGAATACGCAGTATTTT
CASSLPDTWRNTQYF
>TRBJ1-4|NA|NA|TRBV4-1
TGCGCCAGCAGCCAACGACAGGTGAATAATGAAAAACTGTTTTTT
CASSQRQVNNEKLFF
>TRBJ2-7|TRBD1|NA|TRBV28
TGTGCCAGCAGTTTATTGGACAGGGGGGCCTACGGGCAGTACTTC
CASSLLDRGAYGQYF
>TRBJ2-7|NA|NA|TRBV1
TGCACCAGCAGCCGAGAAGATAGTCAGGGGGACTACGAGCAGTACTTC
CTSSREDSQGDYEQYF
>TRBJ2-2|TRBD2|NA|TRBV5-1
TGCGCCAGCAGCTTCCAGCGGGGGAATCTCGACACCGGGGAGCTGTTTTTT
CASSFQRGNLDTGELFF
>TRBJ2-7|NA|NA|TRBV20-1
TGCAGTGCTCTTGAGGGGTACGAGCAGTACTTC
CSALEGYEQYF
>TRBJ2-7|NA|NA|TRBV10-3
TGTGCCATCCAAGGCGGGCAGGGACACGAGCAGTACTTC
CAIQGGQGHEQYF
>TRBJ1-5|NA|NA|TRBV28
TGTGCCAGCAGTTTAAGAGGAAGTAGCAATCAGCCCCAGCATTTT
CASSLRGSSNQPQHF
>TRBJ2-1|NA|NA|TRBV18
TGTGCCAGCTCACCATCAGGGGTCTACAATGAGCAGTTCTTC
CASSPSGVYNEQFF
>TRBJ1-1|NA|NA|TRBV19
TGTGCCAGTAGTAGTTTGGTGGGCACTGAAGCTTTCTTT
CASSSLVGTEAFF
>TRBJ2-7|NA|NA|TRBV2
TGTGCCAGCGGGCCCTACGAGCAGTACTTC
CASGPYEQYF
>TRBJ2-7|NA|NA|TRBV21-1
TGTGCCAGCAGCCCCCCAGGGTTTTCCTACGAGCAGTACTTC
CASSPPGFSYEQYF
>TRBJ2-3|NA|NA|TRBV7-6
TGTGCCAGCAGCTTCGGGCAGGGGATCACAGATACGCAGTATTTT
CASSFGQGITDTQYF
>TRBJ2-2|NA|NA|TRBV7-2
TGTGCCAGCAGCCCGTTCTGGCCCGGGGAGCTGTTTTTT
CASSPFWPGELFF
>TRBJ2-2|TRBD2|once|TRBV5-4
TGTGCCAGCAGCTTGGTGGCGGGGGGGATCACCGGGGAGCTGTTTTTT
CASSLVAGGITGELFF
>TRBJ1-1|NA|once|TRBV7-9
TGTGCCAGCAGCAAACTGAACACTGAAGCTTTCTTT
CASSKLNTEAFF
>TRBJ1-1|NA|NA|TRBV7-2
TGTGCCAGCAGCTTAATGGGGCCGACTGAAGCTTTCTTT
CASSLMGPTEAFF
>TRBJ2-3|NA|NA|TRBV4-3
TGCGCCAGCAGCCAAGATTTTTTTACTGGGGGTACGCAGTATTTT
CASSQDFFTGGTQYF
>TRBJ1-6|NA|NA|TRBV5-5
TGTGCCAGCAGCAAGGTTACAGGGAACAATTCACCCCTCCACTTT
CASSKVTGNNSPLHF
>TRBJ2-3|TRBD2|NA|TRBV29-1
TGCAGCGCAGATCGGACTAGCGGGGTTAGCACAGATACGCAGTATTTT
CSADRTSGVSTDTQYF
>TRBJ1-6|NA|NA|TRBV28
TGTGCCAGCAGCCCCAGTCCCTATAATTCACCCCTCCACTTT
CASSPSPYNSPLHF
>TRBJ2-5|NA|NA|TRBV11-2
TGTGCCAGCAGCTCTTATACTGGCCCAGTACCGGGGACCCAGTACTTC
CASSSYTGPVPGTQYF
>TRBJ2-5|NA|NA|TRBV12-3/TRBV12-4
TGTGCCAGCAGTTTCGGGGGCCAAGAGACCCAGTACTTC
CASSFGGQETQYF
>TRBJ1-6|NA|NA|TRBV5-4
TGTGCCAGCAGCTTCGTGGGCGATAATTCACCCCTCCACTTT
CASSFVGDNSPLHF
>TRBJ1-4|NA|NA|TRBV5-1
TGCGCCAGCAGCCCCGCCCCGGGGATTAATGAAAAACTGTTTTTT
CASSPAPGINEKLFF
>TRBJ2-7|TRBD2|NA|TRBV19
TGTGCCAGTAGTATTAGCGGGGTATACTCCTACGAGCAGTACTTC
CASSISGVYSYEQYF
>TRBJ1-1|NA|NA|TRBV6-4
TGTGCCAGCAGTGACTCGAGTGATCCTGCGGCTGAAGCTTTCTTT
CASSDSSDPAAEAFF
>TRBJ2-7|NA|NA|TRBV2
TGTGCCAGCAACCTCGATCCCTACGAGCAGTACTTC
CASNLDPYEQYF